These T cell receptor beta chains were read from a single sample in a study of CD8+ T cells in alopecia areata. Sequenced by immunoSEQ multiplex PCR; TCRdb stores in-frame clones only, minus some. The table has 200,000 to 250,000 clones, under 40% seen once. Material: CD4+ T cells sorted from blood, obtained at approximately week 31, from a patient treated with tofacitinib. The receptors were gathered from a human donor with alopecia areata. Both conserved end residues are part of each CDR3. Each record gives: CDR3 DNA, CDR3 protein, V gene, clone size, D gene, J gene. D genes are given only for firm matches. Size is stated for part of the rows, as once, few or many counts, or as a class when the clone is expanded.

TGTGCCTGGGGCTTGGGACTAGCAACAGATACGCAGTATTTT,CAWGLGLATDTQYF,TRBV30,NA,TRBD2,TRBJ2-3
TGCAGTAAACTAGGCCCGGATACGCAGTATTTT,CSKLGPDTQYF,TRBV20-1,NA,NA,TRBJ2-3
TGTGCCAGCTCACCATCGGGGAAAAGCGGGGGGTTCAACGAGCAGTACTTC,CASSPSGKSGGFNEQYF,TRBV18,few,TRBD2,TRBJ2-7
TGTGCCTGGAGTGGAGGGACGGTGAACACTGAAGCTTTCTTT,CAWSGGTVNTEAFF,TRBV30,NA,NA,TRBJ1-1
TGTGCCAGCAGCCCAGACACAATCCAACGAAAACTGTTTTTT,CASSPDTIQRKLFF,TRBV7-9,NA,NA,TRBJ1-4
TGTGCCAGCAGCCAAGAACTCATGAGGGGGAATTCACCCCTCCACTTT,CASSQELMRGNSPLHF,TRBV4-2,few,NA,TRBJ1-6
TGCGCCAGCAGTGGACTACTAGCGGGATCGGATACGCAGTATTTT,CASSGLLAGSDTQYF,TRBV5-1,NA,TRBD2,TRBJ2-3
TGCGCCAGCAGCCAAGGAGGTAGGGGGCGATCGGGTGGCTACACCTTC,CASSQGGRGRSGGYTF,TRBV4-1,NA,TRBD1,TRBJ1-2
TGCAGCGCTCCCCTCGACAGGGGAAACTATGGCTACACCTTC,CSAPLDRGNYGYTF,TRBV29-1,few,TRBD1,TRBJ1-2
TGTGCCTGGAACACCGGGACAGGGACTGAAAAACTGTTTTTT,CAWNTGTGTEKLFF,TRBV30,NA,TRBD1,TRBJ1-4
TGCAGCTTTCCGCGCGGCAGATACTACAATGAGCAGTTCTTC,CSFPRGRYYNEQFF,TRBV29-1,NA,NA,TRBJ2-1
TGTGCCAGCACTCCCCCGGGACGGCCCGGGGAGCAGTACTTC,CASTPPGRPGEQYF,TRBV6-5,NA,NA,TRBJ2-7
TGTGCCAGCAGGAATACCCTCACTGAAGCTTTCTTT,CASRNTLTEAFF,TRBV7-9,few,NA,TRBJ1-1
TGTGCCAGCAGCTTATCTATGGAGACCCAGTACTTC,CASSLSMETQYF,TRBV7-6,NA,NA,TRBJ2-5
TGCGCCAGCAGCCCCCGCATCAGAGGAGGCACAGATACGCAGTATTTT,CASSPRIRGGTDTQYF,TRBV5-1,few,NA,TRBJ2-3
TGTGCCAGCACCAACAGGGGTGGCGACATTCAGTACTTC,CASTNRGGDIQYF,TRBV6-6,NA,TRBD1,TRBJ2-4
TGCGCCAGCAACTCGCGGGAGTCGGCCACAGATACGCAGTATTTT,CASNSRESATDTQYF,TRBV5-1,NA,TRBD2,TRBJ2-3
TGCGCCAGCACCGAGCAACCGGGCACAGATACGCAGTATTTT,CASTEQPGTDTQYF,TRBV5-1,NA,NA,TRBJ2-3
TGTGCCAGCAGCTTTCTAGCGGGGGTGACAGATACGCAGTATTTT,CASSFLAGVTDTQYF,TRBV5-6,NA,TRBD2,TRBJ2-3
TGTGCCAGCAGTTACCTGGGGGGTACGAACACCGGGGAGCTGTTTTTT,CASSYLGGTNTGELFF,TRBV6-6,few,NA,TRBJ2-2
TGTGCCAGCTACACAACAGGGGCCACCGGGGAGCTGTTTTTT,CASYTTGATGELFF,TRBV28,few,TRBD1,TRBJ2-2
TGTGCCAGCAGCTTAGACAGGGACGGAGCTGAGCAGTTCTTC,CASSLDRDGAEQFF,TRBV7-9,NA,NA,TRBJ2-1
TGTGCCTGGAGTGTACTTCGGACAGGGCTCTCTGGGGCCAACGTCCTGACTTTC,CAWSVLRTGLSGANVLTF,TRBV30,NA,TRBD1,TRBJ2-6
TGCGCCAGCGCAGCAGGTCGGCTTACCGGGACTAGCGGGATAGAGACCCAGTACTTC,CASAAGRLTGTSGIETQYF,TRBV5-1,few,TRBD2,TRBJ2-5
TGTGCCAGCAGCCCCGTAAGGAGGACAGGCTTAAATGAAAAACTGTTTTTT,CASSPVRRTGLNEKLFF,TRBV11-2,NA,TRBD1,TRBJ1-4
TGTGCCAGTAGTATGCGGCAGGAGACTTACAATGAGCAGTTCTTC,CASSMRQETYNEQFF,TRBV19,few,NA,TRBJ2-1
TGCAGCGTTGAAGGTGTGGGACTAGCGGGGGCCCAAGGAAAGCAGTACTTC,CSVEGVGLAGAQGKQYF,TRBV29-1,few,TRBD2,TRBJ2-7
TGTGCCAGCAGCCCCAGGGGGGCGGCGGGCACAGATACGCAGTATTTT,CASSPRGAAGTDTQYF,TRBV7-2,NA,NA,TRBJ2-3
TGTGCCAGCAGCCCCACCAGGTCAGCCCATGTGATTCCGCAGTATTTT,CASSPTRSAHVIPQYF,TRBV7-6,NA,NA,TRBJ2-3
TGTGCCAGCACTGATCGGGACACTGAAGCTTTCTTT,CASTDRDTEAFF,TRBV7-9,many,NA,TRBJ1-1
TGTGCCAGCTCACCAGGGGTGAACACTGAAGCTTTCTTT,CASSPGVNTEAFF,TRBV18,NA,NA,TRBJ1-1
TGTGCCAGCTCACCACTTGGGACAGCAAAAGAGACCCAGTACTTC,CASSPLGTAKETQYF,TRBV18,NA,TRBD1,TRBJ2-5
TGTGCCAGCAGTCGACAGCTCAATGAGCAGTTCTTC,CASSRQLNEQFF,TRBV9,few,NA,TRBJ2-1
TGTGCTAGTGGTTTGGCTACAGGGTTCAGCCACGGCGAGCAGTTCTTC,CASGLATGFSHGEQFF,TRBV12-5,NA,NA,TRBJ2-1
TGTGCCTGGCGGCCCTCTGGGGCCAACGTCCTGACTTTC,CAWRPSGANVLTF,TRBV30,NA,NA,TRBJ2-6
TGTGCCAGCATCTTGGGACAGGCTTCCACCGGGGAGCTGTTTTTT,CASILGQASTGELFF,TRBV6-6,few,TRBD1,TRBJ2-2
TGCAGCGTTCTTCAGGGTAATAGCAATCAGCCCCAGCATTTT,CSVLQGNSNQPQHF,TRBV29-1,NA,NA,TRBJ1-5
TGTGCCAGCAGCGTGGGGTCGCCCGGCCGCACAGATACGCAGTATTTT,CASSVGSPGRTDTQYF,TRBV9,NA,NA,TRBJ2-3
TGTGCCTGGAGTAGCCACAACACAGGGTCCACCGGGGAGCTGTTTTTT,CAWSSHNTGSTGELFF,TRBV30,NA,NA,TRBJ2-2
TGTGCCAGCTCACCACAGAGGGGTGAGACCCAGTACTTC,CASSPQRGETQYF,TRBV18,NA,NA,TRBJ2-5
TGCAGCGTTGGTGTCGGCGGTGAGCAGTTCTTC,CSVGVGGEQFF,TRBV29-1,few,NA,TRBJ2-1
TGTGCCAGCAGTTATTGGGGGAACAACTATGGCTACACCTTC,CASSYWGNNYGYTF,TRBV6-5,few,NA,TRBJ1-2
TGTGCCAGCCAGGGTTCGGGGGAGCAGTACTTC,CASQGSGEQYF,TRBV19,NA,NA,TRBJ2-7
TGTGCCATCAACGGGGGGACAGCCCCTCTGGAGCAGTACTTC,CAINGGTAPLEQYF,TRBV10-3,few,NA,TRBJ2-7
TGTGCCAGCAGCTCCTCCGGGACAGTTAATGAAAAACTGTTTTTT,CASSSSGTVNEKLFF,TRBV7-9,NA,TRBD1,TRBJ1-4
TGCGCCAGCAGCTTGGTCGGGACAGAGGAGCAGTACTTC,CASSLVGTEEQYF,TRBV5-1,once,TRBD1,TRBJ2-7
TGTGCCAGCAGCGTAGCCCCCAACACTAACTATGGCTACACCTTC,CASSVAPNTNYGYTF,TRBV9,NA,NA,TRBJ1-2
TGTGCCAGCTCGTCGGATCAGGCCCCCACCGGGGAGCTGTTTTTT,CASSSDQAPTGELFF,TRBV18,NA,NA,TRBJ2-2
TGCAGCGTTGAAGATGGAGGGGGGGAGGAAAAACTGTTTTTT,CSVEDGGGEEKLFF,TRBV29-1,NA,NA,TRBJ1-4
TGCAGCGGGGCGCGGTCCTCCTACGAGCAGTACTTC,CSGARSSYEQYF,TRBV29-1,few,NA,TRBJ2-7